The 7 T cell receptor beta chains reported below all come from one sample, sequenced in a study of response to subunit inactivated influenza vaccine. In TCRdb, the RT-PCR reads were re-called with MiXCR into one record per CDR3 protein. The repertoire holds hundreds of thousands of distinct CDR3 sequences, with roughly 14% as singletons. The starting material was PBMCs from blood, obtained roughly 12 days after vaccination. The receptors originated from a man between 45 and 60 years old who received an inactivated influenza vaccine.

This sequence joins TRBV28 and TRBJ2-5; no clear D. V dropped 5 bases and J dropped 7 bases, with 11 bases sitting between them. This CDR3 is 12 amino acids long. Germline-derived CDR1 and CDR2 are MDHEN and SYDVKM. The CDR3 DNA sequence: TGTGCCAGCAGTCCACTATCCGGGACCCAGTACTTC. Protein sequence: CASSPLSGTQYF. The full variable domain, rest sourced from reference TRBV28 and TRBJ2-5, is DVKVTQSSRYLVKRTGEKVFLECVQDMDHENMFWYRQDPGLGLRLIYFSYDVKMKEKGDIPEGYSVSREKKERFSLILESASTNQTSMYLCASSPLSGTQYFGPGTRLLVL.

J is TRBJ1-2 and V is TRBV10-3; TRBD1 agrees at 8 bases. The germline V gene has CDR1 ENHRY and CDR2 SYGVKD. V trimming: 4 bases; J trimming: 2 bases; junction bases outside the gene matches: 9. The CDR3 extends over 16 amino acids. CDR3 coding DNA: TGTGCCATCAGTGCCGGGACAGGTCTGGCGAACTATGGCTACACCTTC. Its protein product is CAISAGTGLANYGYTF.

The rearrangement links TRBV20-1 to TRBJ2-1, with TRBD2 identical over 9 bases. There are 15 residues in the CDR3. Per germline, CDR1 DFQATT and CDR2 SNEGSKA (reference sequence). The V and J ends lost 4 bases and 0 bases, in that order; junction bases with no gene match: 4. The CDR3 region has the DNA TGCAGTGCTACCAGCGGGAGGACCTCCTACAATGAGCAGTTCTTC. Protein product: CSATSGRTSYNEQFF.

The chain is built from TRBV7-9 and TRBJ2-7; D is possibly TRBD2 (6 bases). Trimming took off 1 base at V and 2 bases at J, with 12 bases between the two ends. Germline-derived CDR1 and CDR2 are SEHNR and FQNEAQ (reference sequence). This CDR3 is 15 amino acids long. For the CDR3, the DNA is TGTGCCAGCAGCTTAGATCCGGGGGAACCCTACGAGCAGTACTTC. Its protein is CASSLDPGEPYEQYF.

A few counts support this clonotype. This chain connects TRBV5-5 to TRBJ2-5; 9 bases line up with TRBD1. The trim removed 1 base at V and 4 bases at J, leaving 5 bases unmatched. This CDR3 is 15 amino acids long. Germline V gives CDR1 SGHKS, CDR2 YYEKEE (reference sequence). The CDR3 protein is CASSLRGQGGETQYF. The CDR3 bases are TGTGCCAGCAGCTTGAGGGGACAGGGTGGAGAGACCCAGTACTTC.

This clonotype was detected ten times or more. V usage is TRBV11-2 and J usage is TRBJ2-1; D is perhaps TRBD2 (6 bases). CDR3 length equals 17 residues. Germline assignment: CDR1 SGHAT and CDR2 FQNNGV. V was clipped by 3 bases and J by 2 bases, with 17 bases between them. The CDR3, as DNA: TGTGCCAGCAGCTTTCCTCGGACTACCCAAACCTACAATGAGCAGTTCTTC. This codes for CASSFPRTTQTYNEQFF.

V and J are TRBV20-1 and TRBJ2-7; 8 nucleotides agree with TRBD1. Germline trimming cut 6 bases from V and 9 bases from J; bases unmatched to any gene: 16. Germline-derived CDR1 and CDR2 are DFQATT and SNEGSKA (reference sequence). The CDR3 has 14 amino acids. The CDR3 sequence is CSARLQTGASVQYF. The CDR3 DNA reads TGCAGTGCCAGGTTGCAGACAGGGGCTTCAGTGCAGTACTTC.